What follows describes a single T cell receptor beta chain. It was autoimmune disease history or systemic immunosuppression that excluded patients. This sample was included in a study of OX40 agonist ivuxolimab in advanced cancers. On the study more broadly: The patients' treatment was ivuxolimab, an agonistic anti-OX40 (CD134) antibody.

The CDR3 length is 15 residues. The V gene's germline CDR1 is SGHRS and CDR2 YFSETQ. The V end was cut by 0 bases, the J end by 3 bases, with 12 bases between. Here immunoSEQ multiplex PCR was the method, and the copy in TCRdb shows in-frame clones only, minus some. The sample holds 85,000 to 100,000 clones, about 87% seen once. The chain combines TRBV5-1 with TRBJ1-1; unclear D gene. The sequence came from an adult with an advanced solid tumor such as melanoma, head and neck, liver or kidney cancer. The material was CD4+ or CD8+ T cells sorted from blood, obtained in a trial of the OX40 agonist ivuxolimab. This chain's CDR3 is CASSLVRAGDTEAFF. The CDR3 DNA reads as TGCGCCAGCAGCTTGGTTCGGGCAGGAGACACTGAAGCTTTCTTT.